A single sample is the source of the 6 T cell receptor beta chains below, sequenced in a study of blood T cell repertoires in COVID-19. TCRdb's copy holds only in-frame clones and misses some; the assay was immunoSEQ multiplex PCR. The sample holds roughly 480,000 clones; about 91% are singletons and the top ten take 0.75% to 0.9%. The sample comprised peripheral blood. The receptors derive from a man aged 18 to 30 with COVID-19, enrolled during active disease.

The chain is built from TRBV4-1 and TRBJ1-6; D may be TRBD1 (6 bases). Trimming stripped 3 bases from V and 6 bases from J, with 15 bases between. The CDR3 extends over 16 amino acids. Germline V lookup: CDR1 MGHRA, CDR2 YSYEKL. The CDR3 DNA reads as TGCGCCAGCAGCCAGGGGGCTAACGGTTTTAATTCACCCCTCCACTTT. Its translation: CASSQGANGFNSPLHF.

V gene TRBV18 combines with J gene TRBJ1-2; TRBD1 might be the D (6 bases). Germline V gene data show CDR1 as KGHSH and CDR2 as LQKENI. Trimming cost V 3 bases and J 6 bases, with 20 bases left between them. CDR3 length: 16 residues. The CDR3 DNA reads TGTGCCAGCTCACCCCTCAGCGCAGGGGCGCATCATGGCTACACCTTC. Its translation is CASSPLSAGAHHGYTF.

In this sample, this clone turned up a few times. The rearrangement links TRBV11-3 to TRBJ2-1, with TRBD2 matching over 8 bases. The CDR3 has 18 residues. With 0 bases clipped from V and 0 bases from J, the junction kept 7 bases outside the gene matches. CDR1 and CDR2 (germline): SGHNT, YENEEA. Here the CDR3 reads CASSLEYGAGGSYNEQFF. For the CDR3, the DNA is TGTGCCAGCAGCTTAGAGTACGGGGCGGGAGGCTCCTACAATGAGCAGTTCTTC.

This clone is a singleton in its sample. The J gene is TRBJ2-5, the V gene TRBV11-3; 8 nucleotides agree with TRBD1. Germline lookup yields CDR1 SGHNT and CDR2 YENEEA. The V and J ends lost 3 bases and 4 bases, in that order; junction bases with no gene match: 7. The CDR3 extends over 15 amino acids. As DNA, the CDR3 is TGTGCCAGCAGCTTCTCCAGGGGGCAGGGAGAGACCCAGTACTTC. Amino acid sequence: CASSFSRGQGETQYF. The full variable domain, rest sourced from reference TRBV11-3 and TRBJ2-5, is EAGVVQSPRYKIIEKKQPVAFWCNPISGHNTLYWYLQNLGQGPELLIRYENEEAVDDSQLPKDRFSAERLKGVDSTLKIQPAELGDSAVYLCASSFSRGQGETQYFGPGTRLLVL.

This sequence joins TRBV5-6 and TRBJ1-2, with TRBD1 matching 7 bases. The germline CDR1 and CDR2 sequences are SGHDT and YYEEEE. The CDR3 sequence is 14 residues long. V was pared by 2 bases and J by 5 bases, with 6 bases of the junction left unmatched. CDR3 nucleotides: TGTGCCAGCAGCTTCTGGGACAGAGCATATGGCTACACCTTC. Translation: CASSFWDRAYGYTF.

The chain joins TRBV7-9 to TRBJ1-6; D is uncertain. The CDR3 loop spans 14 amino acids. V was cut by 6 bases and J by 10 bases, with 16 bases left in between. Germline V lookup: CDR1 SEHNR, CDR2 FQNEAQ (reference sequence). The CDR3 coding sequence is TGTGCCAGCAGTTACGGACTGGAGGGATCACCCCTCCACTTT. This encodes CASSYGLEGSPLHF.